These 2 T cell receptor beta chains share one sample of origin, sequenced in a study of CD8+ T cells in alopecia areata. Investigators isolated RNA and reverse transcribed it into cDNA to act as the sequencing template. Assay: immunoSEQ multiplex PCR; the TCRdb copy retains only in-frame clones and omits some. The top ten clones hold roughly 13% of a sample with about 140,000 clones, 86% of them seen once. Treatment given: oral pan-JAK inhibitor, 5-10 mg twice daily. This specimen consisted of CD8+ T cells sorted from blood, obtained at week 4, from a patient treated with tofacitinib. Every receptor here comes from a human donor with alopecia areata.

The chain links TRBV9 to TRBJ2-2, with D tentatively TRBD2 (6 bases). Germline CDR1 and CDR2: SGDLS and YYNGEE. The CDR3 totals 14 residues. V was pared by 8 bases and J by 0 bases, with 11 bases between. CDR3 sequence (DNA): TGTGCCAGTCGGGACTCCTCGAACACCGGGGAGCTGTTTTTT. This encodes CASRDSSNTGELFF.

CDR3 residues: CASSQESGYEQYF. In DNA form, the CDR3 reads TGCGCCAGCAGCCAAGAGTCGGGTTACGAGCAGTACTTC. The J gene is TRBJ2-7, the V gene TRBV4-1; D gene uncertain. The CDR3 is 13 amino acids. Per germline, CDR1 MGHRA and CDR2 YSYEKL. Trimming removed 0 bases from V and 4 bases from J, with 7 bases in between.